The 15 T cell receptor beta chains presented below share a single source sample, sequenced in a study of T cell responses to AZD1222 COVID-19 vaccine. The table came from immunoSEQ multiplex PCR; TCRdb's copy has only in-frame clones and leaves some out. Here the sample spans around 120,000 clones, about 90% being singletons. The sample was peripheral blood, taken on day 0 of AZD1222 vaccination. The source of these receptors is an adult in good health.

The chain recombines TRBV11-3 with TRBJ2-4; no definite D call. The CDR3 consists of 13 residues. V lost 1 base and J lost 1, with 2 bases in between. From germline, CDR1 is SGHNT and CDR2 YENEEA. CDR3 region: CASSLGAKNIQYF. The CDR3 DNA sequence: TGTGCCAGCAGCTTAGGGGCCAAAAACATTCAGTACTTC.

This chain joins TRBV11-2 and TRBJ1-4, with a possible D match to TRBD1 (6 bases). Trimming stripped 4 bases from V and 6 bases from J, with 15 bases between. The CDR3 totals 15 residues. Germline V lookup: CDR1 SGHAT, CDR2 FQNNGV. CDR3: CASSSIGAGDEKLFF. The CDR3 DNA is TGTGCCAGCAGCTCTATTGGGGCAGGGGATGAAAAACTGTTTTTT.

The count of this clone is one. The rearrangement uses TRBV9 and TRBJ2-3; the match to TRBD2 covers 10 bases. Per the germline V gene, CDR1 is SGDLS and CDR2 is YYNGEE. Losses at the gene ends were 2 bases for V and 5 bases for J; bases not matched to a gene: 8. CDR3 length equals 16 residues. In nucleotides, the CDR3 is TGTGCCAGCAGCGTGGGGAGCGGGGGGGCAATAGATACGCAGTATTTT. Residues: CASSVGSGGAIDTQYF. Variable domain in full (rest from reference TRBV9 and TRBJ2-3): DSGVTQTPKHLITATGQRVTLRCSPRSGDLSVYWYQQSLDQGLQFLIQYYNGEERAKGNILERFSAQQFPDLHSELNLSSLELGDSALYFCASSVGSGGAIDTQYFGPGTRLTVL.

The CDR3 here is CASSPGARRAEAFF. CDR3 nucleotide sequence: TGTGCCAGCTCACCAGGTGCCCGCAGGGCTGAAGCTTTCTTT. This chain joins TRBV18 and TRBJ1-1, with D perhaps TRBD1 (5 bases). Trimming removed 2 bases at V and 6 bases at J, with 13 bases between. Germline V gene lookup returns CDR1 KGHSH and CDR2 LQKENI. The CDR3 has 14 amino acids.

V gene TRBV19 combines with J gene TRBJ1-6; D remains ambiguous. This CDR3 is built from 14 residues. The V and J ends lost 7 bases and 7 bases respectively, with 14 bases between them. Germline V gives CDR1 LNHDA, CDR2 SQIVND (reference sequence). The CDR3 bases are TGTGCCAGTAAAAGGGAATTCGAGAATTCACCCCTCCACTTT. It is translated as CASKREFENSPLHF.

The CDR3 spells CASSSTGGRGYTF. The CDR3, as DNA: TGTGCCAGCAGTTCAACCGGGGGAAGGGGCTACACCTTC. The chain recombines TRBV7-2 with TRBJ1-2; the D gene is possibly TRBD1 (5 bases). In germline, CDR1 is SGHTA, CDR2 FQGNSA. The CDR3 covers 13 residues. Trimming removed 6 bases from V and 8 bases from J, with 16 bases in between.

This clone was seen more than once but under ten times. The chain has TRBV11-3 and TRBJ2-7, with TRBD1 matching over 8 bases. The CDR3 consists of 14 residues. CDR1 and CDR2 (germline): SGHNT, YENEEA. V was pared by 5 bases and J by 3 bases, with 6 bases of the junction left unmatched. The CDR3 nucleotides read TGTGCCAGCAGCCTTCGACAGGGGTACTACGAGCAGTACTTC. This encodes CASSLRQGYYEQYF. Supplemented by reference TRBV11-3 and TRBJ2-7, the full variable domain reads EAGVVQSPRYKIIEKKQPVAFWCNPISGHNTLYWYLQNLGQGPELLIRYENEEAVDDSQLPKDRFSAERLKGVDSTLKIQPAELGDSAVYLCASSLRQGYYEQYFGPGTRLTVT.

The rearrangement joins TRBV7-9 to TRBJ1-5, with D possibly TRBD1 on 6 matching bases. This CDR3 is built from 11 residues. Looked up from germline, CDR1 is SEHNR and CDR2 is FQNEAQ (reference sequence). Trimming took off 4 bases at V and 13 bases at J, with 11 bases between the two ends. CDR3 loop: CASSSTGLQHF. For the CDR3, the DNA is TGTGCCAGCAGCTCTACAGGGCTGCAGCATTTT.

The V and J genes are TRBV27 and TRBJ2-5; 9 bases map to TRBD2. Per the germline V gene, CDR1 is MNHEY and CDR2 is SMNVEV (reference sequence). With 0 bases clipped from V and 1 base from J, the junction kept 0 bases outside the gene matches. This CDR3 has 15 amino acids. As DNA, the CDR3 is TGTGCCAGCAGTTTATCGACTAGCGGCCAAGAGACCCAGTACTTC. Protein sequence: CASSLSTSGQETQYF.

This clone has just a few counts. The rearrangement uses TRBV6-4 and TRBJ2-3, with 11 nucleotides matching TRBD2. The germline CDR1 and CDR2 sequences are MRHNA and SNTAGT. Trimming removed 3 bases from V and 6 bases from J; junction bases left unmatched: 5. The CDR3 covers 15 residues. CDR3 loop: CASSESTSGDDTQYF. Written as DNA, the CDR3 is TGTGCCAGCAGTGAGTCGACTAGCGGGGACGATACGCAGTATTTT.

This chain connects TRBV6-6 to TRBJ2-1; weak D call: TRBD2 (6 bases). This CDR3 spans 17 amino acids. Germline lookup yields CDR1 MNHNY and CDR2 SVGAGI (reference sequence). Trimming removed 5 bases at V and 5 bases at J, with 22 bases between. The CDR3 region is CASSPHSLAGRDNEQFF. In DNA form, the CDR3 reads TGTGCCAGCAGTCCCCACTCCCTGGCGGGACGTGACAATGAGCAGTTCTTC.

The count of this clone is one. The sample carries other DNA sequences with the same CDR3. In DNA form, the CDR3 reads TGTGCCAGCTCACCAGGTAGCAATCAGCCCCAGCATTTT. As protein: CASSPGSNQPQHF. The J gene is TRBJ1-5, the V gene TRBV18; D is undetermined. Between the trimmed V and J ends, which lost 2 bases and 0 bases, there was a span of 2 bases. Germline-derived CDR1 and CDR2 are KGHSH and LQKENI. This CDR3 spans 13 amino acids.

The CDR3 sequence: CASSLGSGYGYTF. The CDR3 DNA follows: TGTGCCAGCAGCTTAGGATCGGGATATGGCTACACCTTC. V usage is TRBV13 and J usage is TRBJ1-2; D is uncertain. Deletions cut 0 bases from V and 5 bases from J, with 7 bases between. Germline V gene lookup returns CDR1 PRHDT and CDR2 FYEKMQ (reference sequence). The CDR3 spans 13 residues.

Worth noting for this clone: A junction end diverges from the germline sequence, so it may reflect a read error. The V call is TRBV2, the J call TRBJ2-5; no definite D call. CDR1 SNHLY and CDR2 FYNNEI come from the germline V gene. The CDR3 loop spans 14 amino acids. The DNA for the CDR3 is TGTGCCAGCAGTGACAGACAAATTCAAGAAACCCAGTACTTC. This translates into CASSDRQIQETQYF.

The chain combines TRBV19 with TRBJ1-2; D not resolved. This CDR3 comprises 13 residues. V dropped 6 bases and J dropped 3 bases, with 11 bases sitting between them. Germline assignment: CDR1 LNHDA and CDR2 SQIVND (reference sequence). CDR3 DNA: TGTGCCAGTAGCCCCCAACGGGACTATGGCTACACCTTC. Protein: CASSPQRDYGYTF.